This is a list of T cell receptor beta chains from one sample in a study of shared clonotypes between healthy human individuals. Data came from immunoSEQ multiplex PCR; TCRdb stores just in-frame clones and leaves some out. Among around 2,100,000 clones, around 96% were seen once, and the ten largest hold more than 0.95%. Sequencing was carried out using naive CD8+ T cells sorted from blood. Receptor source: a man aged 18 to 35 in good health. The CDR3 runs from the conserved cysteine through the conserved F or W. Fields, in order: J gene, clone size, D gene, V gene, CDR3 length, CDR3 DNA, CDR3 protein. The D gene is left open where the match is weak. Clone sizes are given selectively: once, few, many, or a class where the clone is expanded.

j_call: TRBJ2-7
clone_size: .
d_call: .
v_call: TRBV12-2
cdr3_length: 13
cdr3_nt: TGTGCAAGTCGCCACAGAAGATTCTATGCGCAGTACTTC
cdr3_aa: CASRHRRFYAQYF

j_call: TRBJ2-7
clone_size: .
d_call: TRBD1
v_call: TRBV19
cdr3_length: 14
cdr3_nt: TGTGCCAGTTCCGGGACAGGGCCTTCGCCCCGTCAGTACTTC
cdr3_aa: CASSGTGPSPRQYF

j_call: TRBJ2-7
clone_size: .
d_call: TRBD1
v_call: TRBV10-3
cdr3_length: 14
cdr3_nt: TGTGCCATCTCCCTCACAGGGGCCCCCTACGAGCAGTACTTC
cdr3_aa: CAISLTGAPYEQYF

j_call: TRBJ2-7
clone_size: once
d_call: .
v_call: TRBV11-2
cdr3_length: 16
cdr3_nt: TGTGCCAGCAGCTTAGCCCCACAGGGAAGCTTCGCCGAGCAGTACTTC
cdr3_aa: CASSLAPQGSFAEQYF

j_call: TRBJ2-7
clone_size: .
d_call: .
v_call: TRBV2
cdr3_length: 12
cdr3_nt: TGTGCCAGCAGTGGCGGACCCTACGAGCAGTACTTC
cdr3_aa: CASSGGPYEQYF

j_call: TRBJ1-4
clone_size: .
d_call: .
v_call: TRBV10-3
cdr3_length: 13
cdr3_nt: TGTGCCATCAGACAGGGTCCAAATGAAAAACTGTTTTTT
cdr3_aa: CAIRQGPNEKLFF

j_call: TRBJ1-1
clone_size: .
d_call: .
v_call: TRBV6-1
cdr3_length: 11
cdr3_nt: TGTGCCAGCATGCGGGCCCATGAAGCTTTCTTT
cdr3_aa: CASMRAHEAFF

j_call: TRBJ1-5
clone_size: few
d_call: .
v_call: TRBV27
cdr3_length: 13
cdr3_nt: TGTGCCTCCGGTACTTATAGCAATCAGCCCCAGCATTTT
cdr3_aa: CASGTYSNQPQHF

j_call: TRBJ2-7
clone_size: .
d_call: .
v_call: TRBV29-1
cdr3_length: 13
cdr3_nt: TGCAGCGTTGCTGGTCAGTCATTCTACGAGCAGTACTTC
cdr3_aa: CSVAGQSFYEQYF

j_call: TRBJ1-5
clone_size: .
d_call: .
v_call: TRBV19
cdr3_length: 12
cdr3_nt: TGTGCCAGTACAGGGAGCAATCAGCCCCAGCATTTT
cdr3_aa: CASTGSNQPQHF

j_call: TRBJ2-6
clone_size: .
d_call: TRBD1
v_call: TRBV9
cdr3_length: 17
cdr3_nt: TGTGCCAGCAGCCCGGGACAGGACGACTCTGGGGCCAACGTCCTGACTTTC
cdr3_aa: CASSPGQDDSGANVLTF

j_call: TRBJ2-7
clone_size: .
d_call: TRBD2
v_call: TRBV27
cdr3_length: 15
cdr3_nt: TGTGCCAGCAGTTTACGACTAGCGGGTTCTCACGAGCAGTACTTC
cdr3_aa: CASSLRLAGSHEQYF

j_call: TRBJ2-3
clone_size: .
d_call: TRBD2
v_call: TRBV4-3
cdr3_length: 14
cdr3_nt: TGCGCCAGCAGCCAGGCGGGAGGGCGGGATACGCAGTATTTT
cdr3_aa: CASSQAGGRDTQYF

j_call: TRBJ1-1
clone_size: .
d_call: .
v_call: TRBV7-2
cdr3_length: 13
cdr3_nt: TGTGCCAGCAGCTTTCAGGGGAACACTGAAGCTTTCTTT
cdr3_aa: CASSFQGNTEAFF

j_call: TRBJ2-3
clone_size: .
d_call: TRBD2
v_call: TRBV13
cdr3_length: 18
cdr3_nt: TGTGCCAGCAGCTTAGTTTGGCGGGAGGGCCAGAGTGGAGATACGCAGTATTTT
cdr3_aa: CASSLVWREGQSGDTQYF

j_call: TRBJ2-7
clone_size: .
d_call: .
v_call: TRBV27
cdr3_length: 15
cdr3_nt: TGTGCCAGCAGCCCGGGTATCGGGGGCAGCTACGAGCAGTACTTC
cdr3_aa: CASSPGIGGSYEQYF

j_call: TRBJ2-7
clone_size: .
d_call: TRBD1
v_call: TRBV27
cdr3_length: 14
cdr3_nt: TGTGCCAGCAGTGACAGGGATGACTACTACGAGCAGTACTTC
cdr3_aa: CASSDRDDYYEQYF

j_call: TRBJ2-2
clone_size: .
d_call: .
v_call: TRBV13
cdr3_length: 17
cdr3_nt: TGTGCCAGCAGCGTTTCAATGAGGAGGCGGGGCACCGGGGAGCTGTTTTTT
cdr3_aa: CASSVSMRRRGTGELFF

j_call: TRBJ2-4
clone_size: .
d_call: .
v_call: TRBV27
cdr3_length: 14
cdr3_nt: TGTGCCAGCAGTCAACAGGGTACCACCAACATTCAGTACTTC
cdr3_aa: CASSQQGTTNIQYF

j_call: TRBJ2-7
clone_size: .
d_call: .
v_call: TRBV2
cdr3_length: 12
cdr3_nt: TGTGCCAGCAAGAGTCCTTCCTACGAGCAGTACTTC
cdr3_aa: CASKSPSYEQYF

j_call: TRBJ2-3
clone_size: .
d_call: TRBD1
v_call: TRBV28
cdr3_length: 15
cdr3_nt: TGTGCCAGCAGTTTAGGGACAGAGGACACAGATACGCAGTATTTT
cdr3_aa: CASSLGTEDTDTQYF

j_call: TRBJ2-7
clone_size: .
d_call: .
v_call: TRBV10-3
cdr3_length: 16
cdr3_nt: TGTGCCATCAGTGATGTCGACCCTGCCCTATCCTACGAGCAGTACTTC
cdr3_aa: CAISDVDPALSYEQYF

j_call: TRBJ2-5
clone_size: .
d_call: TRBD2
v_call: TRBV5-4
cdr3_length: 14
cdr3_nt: TGTGCCAGCAGCCCTGGACTAGCGGGACAGACCCAGTACTTC
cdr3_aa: CASSPGLAGQTQYF

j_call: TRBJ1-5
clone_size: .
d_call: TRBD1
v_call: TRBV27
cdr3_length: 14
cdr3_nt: TGTGCCAGCAGGGACAGGGGTGGGAATCAGCCCCAGCATTTT
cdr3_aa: CASRDRGGNQPQHF

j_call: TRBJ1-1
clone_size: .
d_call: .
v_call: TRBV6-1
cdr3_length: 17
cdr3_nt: TGTGCCAGCAGTGAAGCCGTAATACAGCTCATGAACACTGAAGCTTTCTTT
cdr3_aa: CASSEAVIQLMNTEAFF

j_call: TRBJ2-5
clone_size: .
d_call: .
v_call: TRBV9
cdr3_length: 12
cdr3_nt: TGTGCCAGCAGCGGACTCGAAGAGACCCAGTACTTC
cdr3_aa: CASSGLEETQYF

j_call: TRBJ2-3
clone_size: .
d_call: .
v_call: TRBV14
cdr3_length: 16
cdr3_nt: TGTGCCAGCAGCCTATGGGACACCTCCCACACAGATACGCAGTATTTT
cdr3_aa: CASSLWDTSHTDTQYF

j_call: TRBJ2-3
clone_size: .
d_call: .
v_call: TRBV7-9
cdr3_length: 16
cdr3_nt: TGTGCCAGCAGCTTAGCGCGGGGAGTTGGCACAGATACGCAGTATTTT
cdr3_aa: CASSLARGVGTDTQYF